This note documents a single TCR beta chain sequence. Method: immunoSEQ multiplex PCR; TCRdb's copy keeps in-frame clones and lacks some. The sample consists of fewer than 80,000 clones, 71% of them appearing once. The sample originates from a study of PD-1 blockade in classical Hodgkin lymphoma. Study at large: Patients were dosed intravenously with nivolumab at 3 mg/kg every 2 weeks.

Every patient was affected by relapse after autologous stem cell transplantation, while exposure to brentuximab vedotin was not uniform. Germline V gene data show CDR1 as MDHEN and CDR2 as SYDVKM. This CDR3 contains 17 residues. The germline V and J ends were trimmed by 8 bases and 11 bases, with 28 bases remaining between them. The V and J genes are TRBV28 and TRBJ2-6; perhaps D is TRBD1 or TRBD2 (5 bases each). This clonotype was sampled from a human donor with classical Hodgkin lymphoma. The sample consisted of peripheral blood mononuclear cells (PBMCs), taken before the second cycle of nivolumab. The CDR3: CASSWDGITSTTDVLTF. Written as DNA, the CDR3 is TGTGCCAGCTCTTGGGACGGGATCACATCCACTACGGACGTCCTGACTTTC.